This TCR beta chain comes out of a study of PD-1 blockade in mismatch repair-deficient tumors. Study details: Patients had 12 mismatch repair-deficient cancer types, all previously treated and progressing.

To note about this clone: Its ends do not fully match the called genes, so a read error is possible.

The data were produced by immunoSEQ multiplex PCR, yet TCRdb's version contains in-frame clones alone and is incomplete. This table holds roughly 16,000 clones, roughly 80% found once. Germline values: CDR1 SGHRS, CDR2 YFSETQ. This CDR3 is 15 amino acids long. Mismatch repair deficiency was confirmed in all patients, by PCR or immunohistochemistry. The TCR-sequenced patients were a few responders to pembrolizumab. The V gene is TRBV5-1, the J gene TRBJ2-7; 11 nucleotides match TRBD1. This sample comprised PBMCs, obtained 4 weeks after starting pembrolizumab. The TCR sequence derives from an adult with mismatch repair-deficient cancer. CDR3 bases: TGCGCCAGCAGATTGGGACAGGGGGTATCCTACGAGCAGTACTTC. Amino acid sequence: CASRLGQGVSYEQYF.